Each of the 5 T cell receptor beta chains below was sequenced from the same sample in a study of identical twins. Via MiXCR, TCRdb re-called the 5' RACE reads, giving one row per CDR3 protein. Among around 220,000 distinct CDR3 sequences, roughly 13% were seen once, and the ten largest hold 7% to 9.5%. Sequenced: memory (CD45RO+) T cells sorted from blood. The receptors shown here come from a woman aged 18-29 years in good health.

This clonotype has just a few counts. V gene TRBV7-2 combines with J gene TRBJ2-3, with unresolved D. CDR3 size: 14 residues. Trimming cost V 6 bases and J 2 bases, with 12 bases left between them. Germline V CDR1 and CDR2: SGHTA, FQGNSA. CDR3 in DNA: TGTGCCAGCAGTCGGTTGGGGATCACAGATACGCAGTATTTT. It encodes CASSRLGITDTQYF. Full variable domain (remainder filled in from reference TRBV7-2 and TRBJ2-3): GAGVSQSPSNKVTEKGKDVELRCDPISGHTALYWYRQSLGQGLEFLIYFQGNSAPDKSGLPSDRFSAERTGGSVSTLTIQRTQQEDSAVYLCASSRLGITDTQYFGPGTRLTVL.

This clonotype has a handful of counts. The chain carries TRBV20-1 and TRBJ1-6; a weak D match, TRBD1 (5 bases). Germline lookup yields CDR1 DFQATT and CDR2 SNEGSKA (reference sequence). The CDR3 has 15 residues. V was trimmed by 4 bases and J by 9 bases, leaving 19 bases between them. CDR3 nucleotides: TGCAGTGCTACCGAGGGACCCAGCACTAGTTCACCCCTCCACTTT. Translated: CSATEGPSTSSPLHF.

The rearrangement uses TRBV19 and TRBJ1-2; a weak D match, TRBD1 (6 bases). Germline assignment: CDR1 LNHDA and CDR2 SQIVND (reference sequence). CDR3 length: 15 amino acids. V was trimmed by 7 bases and J by 5 bases, leaving 20 bases between them. In nucleotides, the CDR3 is TGTGCCAGTACGAACGGGGGGCCGAGCCAATATGGCTACACCTTC. Translating it yields CASTNGGPSQYGYTF. The full variable domain, its missing parts supplied by reference TRBV19 and TRBJ1-2, is DGGITQSPKYLFRKEGQNVTLSCEQNLNHDAMYWYRQDPGQGLRLIYYSQIVNDFQKGDIAEGYSVSREKKESFPLTVTSAQKNPTAFYLCASTNGGPSQYGYTFGSGTRLTVV.

The chain couples TRBV24-1 to TRBJ2-3; 10 nucleotides align to TRBD2. J gave up 5 bases and V 4 bases, and 8 bases lay outside the gene matches. The CDR3 totals 16 residues. Germline V gene sequence: CDR1 KGHDR, CDR2 SFDVKD. DNA for the CDR3: TGTGCCACCAGTGACCGCCCTAGCGGGGGATTAGATACGCAGTATTTT. Its protein is CATSDRPSGGLDTQYF.

There are many counts of this clonotype. This chain uses TRBV5-1 with TRBJ1-2; D not resolved. The V gene lost 0 bases and the J gene lost 3 bases, with 6 bases spanning the gap. Germline CDR1 is SGHRS and CDR2 is YFSETQ. This CDR3 spans 13 amino acids. The DNA for the CDR3 is TGCGCCAGCAGCTTGGTACCAGACTATGGCTACACCTTC. Translation: CASSLVPDYGYTF.